These 19 T cell receptor beta chains came from one sample sequenced in a study of shared clonotypes between healthy human individuals. TCRdb's copy holds only in-frame clones and misses some; the assay was immunoSEQ multiplex PCR. The sample gives roughly 410,000 clones, around 96% of which show up once; more than 0.3% is in the top ten. Sequencing was done on a sample of memory CD8+ T cells sorted from blood. Subset defined: CD45RO+ cells pooled with CCR7-negative TemRA cells. The receptor set was obtained from a man aged 25-40 years in good health.

The chain couples TRBV5-1 to TRBJ2-6, with unresolved D. Trimming removed 3 bases at V and 0 bases at J, with 25 bases between. Germline V lookup: CDR1 SGHRS, CDR2 YFSETQ. The CDR3 runs to 21 residues. The CDR3 nucleotides are TGCGCCAGCAGCTCATACACTATTCATTCGTGGGTTCCCTCTGGGGCCAACGTCCTGACTTTC. Translation: CASSSYTIHSWVPSGANVLTF.

CDR3 residues: CASSLRGADTQYF. In DNA, the CDR3 is TGTGCCAGCAGCTTGCGGGGTGCCGATACGCAGTATTTT. This chain uses TRBV7-9 with TRBJ2-3; the D gene is possibly TRBD2 (6 bases). V shed 3 bases and J shed 6 bases, with 10 bases lying between them. Per germline, CDR1 SEHNR and CDR2 FQNEAQ (reference sequence). CDR3 length: 13 residues.

The V gene is TRBV30, the J gene TRBJ2-7; tentative D call: TRBD2 (5 bases). Trimming took off 5 bases at V and 2 bases at J, with 16 bases between the two ends. Germline V lookup: CDR1 GTSNPN, CDR2 SVGIG (reference sequence). This CDR3 has 14 residues. CDR3: CAWASSRGPYEQYF. CDR3 in DNA: TGTGCCTGGGCATCTTCTCGGGGTCCCTACGAGCAGTACTTC. The full variable domain, completed using reference TRBV30 and TRBJ2-7, is SQTIHQWPATLVQPVGSPLSLECTVEGTSNPNLYWYRQAAGRGLQLLFYSVGIGQISSEVPQNLSASRPQDRQFILSSKKLLLSDSGFYLCAWASSRGPYEQYFGPGTRLTVT.

The chain has TRBV19 and TRBJ2-4; maybe TRBD1 (6 bases). CDR1 is LNHDA, CDR2 SQIVND, per germline (reference sequence). The V end was cut by 5 bases, the J end by 6 bases, with 14 bases between. The CDR3 covers 14 residues. The CDR3 is CASSPGTSGNIQYF. The DNA of the CDR3 is TGTGCCAGTAGTCCCGGGACAAGCGGAAACATTCAGTACTTC.

The rearrangement links TRBV19 to TRBJ1-1, with 8 bases that match TRBD1. The germline gives CDR1 LNHDA, CDR2 SQIVND (reference sequence). Trimming at V came to 6 bases and at J to 0 bases, leaving 0 bases not matched to a gene. This CDR3 region has 13 residues. CDR3 region: CASRDRVNTEAFF. The CDR3, as DNA: TGTGCCAGTAGGGACAGGGTGAACACTGAAGCTTTCTTT.

V usage is TRBV9 and J usage is TRBJ1-3; D is possibly TRBD1 (5 bases). Deletions cut 2 bases from V and 2 bases from J, with 11 bases between. Germline lookup yields CDR1 SGDLS and CDR2 YYNGEE. The CDR3 extends over 15 amino acids. CDR3 sequence reads: CASSVGHITGNTIYF. As DNA, the CDR3 is TGTGCCAGCAGCGTCGGACATATAACTGGAAACACCATATATTTT. Using reference TRBV9 and TRBJ1-3 for the parts outside the CDR3, the full variable domain is DSGVTQTPKHLITATGQRVTLRCSPRSGDLSVYWYQQSLDQGLQFLIQYYNGEERAKGNILERFSAQQFPDLHSELNLSSLELGDSALYFCASSVGHITGNTIYFGEGSWLTVV.

The chain carries TRBV19 and TRBJ2-1; D gene ambiguous. Trimming removed 0 bases at V and 3 bases at J, with 3 bases between. The germline CDR1 and CDR2 sequences are LNHDA and SQIVND (reference sequence). This CDR3 has 13 amino acids. CDR3 loop: CASSIDDYNEQFF. In nucleotides, the CDR3 is TGTGCCAGTAGTATAGACGACTACAATGAGCAGTTCTTC.

The gene calls are TRBV2 and TRBJ2-5; 13 bases are a match to TRBD2. Germline V gene lookup returns CDR1 SNHLY and CDR2 FYNNEI. The ends lost 10 bases at V and 0 bases at J; junction bases unmatched: 8. This CDR3 spans 16 amino acids. Here the CDR3 reads CANGLAGDMYQETQYF. The CDR3 DNA follows: TGTGCCAACGGACTAGCGGGAGACATGTACCAAGAGACCCAGTACTTC.

The chain combines TRBV6-5 with TRBJ2-7; D is possibly TRBD2 (6 bases). This CDR3 region has 15 residues. Trimming left V 6 bases short and J 3 bases short, with 18 bases between. CDR1 and CDR2 from the germline V gene are MNHEY and SVGAGI. The CDR3: CASRPGTFLIYEQYF. The CDR3 DNA follows: TGTGCCAGCAGGCCCGGGACTTTTCTTATCTACGAGCAGTACTTC.

The CDR3 nucleotides read TGTGCCAGCAGCTTAGGACTAGCGGGAGCAGAGACCCAGTACTTC. It yields the protein CASSLGLAGAETQYF. This chain connects TRBV7-3 to TRBJ2-5; 13 bases fit TRBD2. J lost 4 bases, V lost 2 bases, and 1 base had no gene match. This CDR3 has 15 amino acids. The germline V gene encodes CDR1 SGHTA and CDR2 FQGTGA.

This chain joins TRBV5-6 and TRBJ2-5; 7 bases fit TRBD1. This CDR3 has 16 residues. Per the germline V gene, CDR1 is SGHDT and CDR2 is YYEEEE. The J segment lost 1 base and the V segment lost 4 bases, leaving 10 bases of the junction unmatched. The CDR3 spells CASSRKKGQLQETQYF. The CDR3 region has the DNA TGTGCCAGCAGCCGAAAGAAGGGACAGCTCCAAGAGACCCAGTACTTC. Full variable domain (rest looked up from reference TRBV5-6 and TRBJ2-5): DAGVTQSPTHLIKTRGQQVTLRCSPKSGHDTVSWYQQALGQGPQFIFQYYEEEERQRGNFPDRFSGHQFPNYSSELNVNALLLGDSALYLCASSRKKGQLQETQYFGPGTRLLVL.

The chain is built from TRBV7-9 and TRBJ2-1, with 10 positions matching TRBD2. Per the germline V gene, CDR1 is SEHNR and CDR2 is FQNEAQ (reference sequence). The CDR3 is made up of 15 amino acids. The trim removed 4 bases at V and 7 bases at J, leaving 7 bases unmatched. For the CDR3, the DNA is TGTGCCAGCAGCTCGGGTAGCGGGAGGTTTAATGAGCAGTTCTTC. Its protein product is CASSSGSGRFNEQFF.

This chain links TRBV2 with TRBJ1-3; D is ambiguous. The CDR3 has 13 residues. The ends were cut back, 3 bases at V and 0 bases at J, with 3 bases in the middle. CDR1 is SNHLY, CDR2 FYNNEI, per germline. The CDR3 nucleotides read TGTGCCAGCAGTGACAGCTCTGGAAACACCATATATTTT. Its protein is CASSDSSGNTIYF.

This clone was detected a few times. The gene calls are TRBV27 and TRBJ1-1; 8 bases are a match to TRBD1. V was clipped by 6 bases and J by 1 base; unmatched bases: 4. This CDR3 is built from 14 residues. Germline V gene data show CDR1 as MNHEY and CDR2 as SMNVEV (reference sequence). CDR3 residues: CASRLRGRNTEAFF. CDR3 nucleotides: TGTGCCAGCAGGCTCAGGGGGCGGAACACTGAAGCTTTCTTT.

The J gene is TRBJ1-2, the V gene TRBV5-6; TRBD1 might be the D (6 bases). Germline assignment: CDR1 SGHDT and CDR2 YYEEEE. The V and J ends lost 0 bases and 4 bases respectively, with 10 bases between them. CDR3 length: 14 residues. CDR3 sequence reads: CASSLDQGLYGYTF. CDR3 nucleotide sequence: TGTGCCAGCAGCTTGGATCAGGGGCTCTATGGCTACACCTTC.

V gene TRBV5-4 combines with J gene TRBJ1-1, with D unclear. The length of the CDR3 is 12 residues. V was trimmed by 2 bases and J by 5 bases, leaving 7 bases between them. Germline CDR1 is SGHNT and CDR2 is YYREEE (reference sequence). CDR3 region: CASSLIGTEAFF. CDR3 nucleotide sequence: TGTGCCAGCAGCTTAATCGGAACTGAAGCTTTCTTT.

The chain carries TRBV7-9 and TRBJ2-3; 8 bases agree with TRBD2. CDR3 size: 12 residues. Germline loops: CDR1 SEHNR, CDR2 FQNEAQ (reference sequence). V was pared by 6 bases and J by 8 bases, with 4 bases of the junction left unmatched. CDR3 sequence: CASRGTSPTQYF. The CDR3 coding sequence is TGTGCCAGCAGGGGGACTAGTCCTACGCAGTATTTT.

The CDR3 DNA is TGTGCCAGCAGCCCGCAGACTAGAGTCTACGAGCAGTACTTC. Its translation is CASSPQTRVYEQYF. This chain connects TRBV9 to TRBJ2-7; D is perhaps TRBD2 (6 bases). CDR3 length: 14 amino acids. Germline CDR1 reads SGDLS; CDR2 reads YYNGEE. V lost 4 bases and J 3 bases, leaving 14 bases between the germline ends.

The J gene is TRBJ2-7, the V gene TRBV28; 8 bases agree with TRBD2. The V gene's germline CDR1 is MDHEN and CDR2 SYDVKM. With V trimmed by 2 bases and J by 1 base, 4 bases remained unmatched. There are 15 residues in the CDR3. CDR3 residues: CASSLRLAGSYEQYF. DNA for the CDR3: TGTGCCAGCAGTTTACGGCTAGCGGGTTCCTACGAGCAGTACTTC. Drawing the rest from reference TRBV28 and TRBJ2-7, the complete variable domain is DVKVTQSSRYLVKRTGEKVFLECVQDMDHENMFWYRQDPGLGLRLIYFSYDVKMKEKGDIPEGYSVSREKKERFSLILESASTNQTSMYLCASSLRLAGSYEQYFGPGTRLTVT.